This passage covers 11 T cell receptor beta chains from one sample sequenced in a study of blood T cell repertoires in COVID-19. Method: immunoSEQ multiplex PCR; TCRdb's copy keeps in-frame clones and lacks some. The repertoire has 70,000 or so clones, 86% of them found once; the top ten carry approximately 15%. Material: peripheral blood. The receptors here all came from a man aged 40-55 years with COVID-19, enrolled during active disease.

The chain has TRBV6-5 and TRBJ2-1, with TRBD2 matching over 11 bases. CDR3 length: 15 amino acids. After removal of 6 bases from V and 4 bases from J, the junction contained 5 bases not matched to a gene. The germline gives CDR1 MNHEY, CDR2 SVGAGI. CDR3 in DNA: TGTGCCAGCAGCCTTACTAGCGGGGGATACAATGAGCAGTTCTTC. Its translation is CASSLTSGGYNEQFF.

This clone appeared a single time. The chain uses TRBV29-1 and TRBJ1-1; D perhaps matches TRBD1 (5 bases). V was pared by 6 bases and J by 4 bases, with 21 bases between. The germline V gene encodes CDR1 SQVTM and CDR2 ANQGSEA. This CDR3 is 15 amino acids long. The DNA for the CDR3 is TGCAGCGTAGTGACACGTGGGGCCCCGAGCACTGAAGCTTTCTTT. Encoded protein: CSVVTRGAPSTEAFF.

The J gene is TRBJ1-5, the V gene TRBV3-1 (or the pseudogene TRBV3-2), with D maybe TRBD1 (5 bases). Deletions cut 1 base from V and 7 bases from J, with 14 bases between. The germline V gene encodes CDR1 LGHDT and CDR2 YNNKEL (reference sequence). The CDR3 extends over 15 amino acids. This chain's CDR3 is CASSQAPSRGQPQHF. CDR3 nucleotides: TGTGCCAGCAGCCAAGCACCCTCTAGGGGACAGCCCCAGCATTTT.

This sequence joins TRBV2 and TRBJ1-3; D unresolved. V was clipped by 5 bases and J by 1 base, with 9 bases between them. The V gene's germline CDR1 is SNHLY and CDR2 FYNNEI. The CDR3 has 14 residues. The CDR3 spells CASSYQKSGNTIYF. DNA for the CDR3: TGTGCCAGCAGTTACCAGAAATCTGGAAACACCATATATTTT.

V usage is TRBV4-2 and J usage is TRBJ1-3, with D possibly matching TRBD1 (6 bases). Trimming removed 0 bases at V and 2 bases at J, with 17 bases between. Germline V lookup: CDR1 LGHNA, CDR2 YNFKEQ. The CDR3 contains 18 residues. CDR3 residues: CASSQDGGGPRAGNTIYF. In nucleotides, the CDR3 is TGTGCCAGCAGCCAAGATGGGGGCGGCCCCCGGGCTGGAAACACCATATATTTT.

V and J are TRBV18 and TRBJ1-4, with 7 bases fitting TRBD1. Unmatched junction bases numbered 1, after V lost 2 bases and J lost 4 bases. Germline V gene sequence: CDR1 KGHSH, CDR2 LQKENI. The CDR3 totals 14 residues. The CDR3 sequence is CASSPRDSNEKLFF. As DNA, the CDR3 is TGTGCCAGCTCACCAAGGGACAGTAATGAAAAACTGTTTTTT. The variable domain in full, with the rest retrieved from reference TRBV18 and TRBJ1-4, is NAGVMQNPRHLVRRRGQEARLRCSPMKGHSHVYWYRQLPEEGLKFMVYLQKENIIDESGMPKERFSAEFPKEGPSILRIQQVVRGDSAAYFCASSPRDSNEKLFFGSGTQLSVL.

The rearrangement uses TRBV5-1 and TRBJ1-2; 11 nucleotides line up with TRBD1. Germline lookup yields CDR1 SGHRS and CDR2 YFSETQ. The CDR3 totals 14 residues. V was clipped by 7 bases and J by 4 bases; unmatched bases: 6. The CDR3 sequence: CASDTGQGVYGYTF. Written as DNA, the CDR3 is TGCGCCAGCGATACGGGACAGGGGGTCTATGGCTACACCTTC.

This chain connects TRBV30 to TRBJ1-6; the match to TRBD1 covers 7 bases. Germline-derived CDR1 and CDR2 are GTSNPN and SVGIG (reference sequence). This CDR3 contains 13 residues. V trimming: 7 bases; J trimming: 6 bases; junction bases outside the gene matches: 6. The CDR3 protein is CASQQGSNSPLHF. In nucleotides, the CDR3 is TGTGCCTCCCAACAGGGGTCTAATTCACCCCTCCACTTT.

This chain joins TRBV11-1 and TRBJ1-1, with 9 nucleotides matching TRBD1. The CDR3 is 15 amino acids. Trimming took 5 bases from V and 4 from J; bases not matched to a gene: 8. Germline-derived CDR1 and CDR2 are SGHAT and FQDESV (reference sequence). CDR3 sequence (DNA): TGTGCCAGCAGCCCACGACAGGGGGTAAGCACTGAAGCTTTCTTT. Its translation is CASSPRQGVSTEAFF.

The rearrangement uses TRBV5-4 and TRBJ2-5, with a tentative D call TRBD2 (6 bases). The CDR3 totals 13 residues. Germline CDR1 SGHNT, CDR2 YYREEE (reference sequence). The V end was cut by 1 base, the J end by 9 bases, with 13 bases between. The CDR3 DNA is TGTGCCAGCAGCTTGAGCGGGCCGGGGGCCCAGTACTTC. Protein: CASSLSGPGAQYF.

The rearrangement uses TRBV3-1 (or the pseudogene TRBV3-2) and TRBJ2-3; 15 nucleotides line up with TRBD2. CDR3 size: 17 residues. Unmatched junction bases numbered 5, after V lost 3 bases and J lost 4 bases. CDR1 is LGHDT and CDR2 is YNNKEL in the germline V gene (reference sequence). The CDR3: CASSHWTSGGGPDTQYF. CDR3 nucleotides: TGTGCCAGCAGCCACTGGACTAGCGGGGGGGGCCCAGATACGCAGTATTTT.